There are many counts of the clone carrying this T cell receptor (beta chain). This specimen comes from a study of molecular identifiers for immune sequencing clone quantification. TCRdb independently ran MiXCR on the PCR reads; one entry per CDR3 protein. This sample has about 300,000 distinct CDR3 sequences, with 20% to 25% found just once. Germline V gene lookup returns CDR1 SGHTA and CDR2 FQGNSA. V was pared by 4 bases and J by 4 bases, with 19 bases between. CDR3 length: 16 residues. Sequenced sample: naive CD8+ T cells from blood, with Jurkat cell RNA spiked in. Subset reported: FACS-sorted CD8+CD4-CCR7+CD45RA+ naive T cells. The rearrangement uses TRBV7-2 and TRBJ2-5; D gene ambiguous. The clonotype originates from a human donor in good health. Some libraries in this study had Jurkat cell RNA spiked in. The CDR3 here is CASSSLEGLVGETQYF. CDR3 DNA: TGTGCCAGCAGCTCCCTGGAAGGGTTGGTAGGAGAGACCCAGTACTTC.